The 10 T cell receptor beta chains presented below share a single source sample, sequenced in a study of blood T cell repertoires in COVID-19. TCRdb's copy holds only in-frame clones and misses some; the assay was immunoSEQ multiplex PCR. The table includes around 120,000 clones, about four fifths detected once. Sequencing was done on a sample of peripheral blood. Receptors were obtained from a man in his forties with active or convalescent COVID-19.

The V and J genes are TRBV2 and TRBJ2-7, with D possibly TRBD1 on 6 matching bases. Trimming took 5 bases from V and 3 from J, leaving 8 bases between them. This CDR3 has 12 amino acids. Germline values: CDR1 SNHLY, CDR2 FYNNEI. CDR3 amino acids: CASSTQGYEQYF. The CDR3 bases are TGTGCCAGCAGTACACAGGGCTACGAGCAGTACTTC.

The V and J genes are TRBV2 and TRBJ1-2; TRBD1 is a possible D gene (5 bases). Looked up from germline, CDR1 is SNHLY and CDR2 is FYNNEI. Trimming removed 11 bases from V and 4 bases from J, with 11 bases in between. The CDR3 totals 11 residues. The CDR3: CAQTATYGYTF. The CDR3 DNA reads TGTGCCCAGACAGCCACCTATGGCTACACCTTC.

This rearrangement joins TRBV14 to TRBJ2-4; TRBD1 aligns across 8 bases. V shed 1 base, J shed 6 bases, and the junction held 8 bases outside the gene matches. The CDR3 is 16 amino acids. The germline V gene has CDR1 SGHDN and CDR2 FVKESK. The CDR3 is CASSQVQPGGRNIQYF. Here the CDR3 DNA reads TGTGCCAGCAGCCAAGTCCAACCAGGGGGCCGAAACATTCAGTACTTC.

This clone was found once. The CDR3 loop reads CASTLSFGSSYEQYF. The DNA for the CDR3 is TGCGCCAGCACCCTTTCTTTCGGGTCCTCCTACGAGCAGTACTTC. The chain combines TRBV5-1 with TRBJ2-7; D not resolved. The CDR3 has 15 amino acids. The germline gives CDR1 SGHRS, CDR2 YFSETQ. V lost 6 bases, J lost 0 bases, and 16 bases lay in between.

The chain links TRBV6-2 or TRBV6-3 to TRBJ2-4; D may be TRBD1 (6 bases). There are 14 residues in the CDR3. Germline CDR1 is MNHEY and CDR2 is SVGEGT. With 5 bases removed from V and 6 bases from J, the gap between germline ends came to 14 bases. The CDR3 coding sequence is TGTGCCAGCAGTCAGAACAGGGCATCAAACATTCAGTACTTC. This sequence encodes CASSQNRASNIQYF.

The CDR3 protein is CASSLASHGQYF. As DNA, the CDR3 is TGTGCCAGCAGTTTAGCGTCGCACGGGCAGTACTTC. The rearrangement uses TRBV12-3 or TRBV12-4 and TRBJ2-7, with D hard to call. CDR3 length: 12 residues. V lost 0 bases and J lost 9, with 9 bases in between.

The CDR3 region has the DNA TGTGCCAGCAGCTTAGAGCCGAGTAGGACTCAACGGAGTGAAAAACTGTTTTTT. As protein: CASSLEPSRTQRSEKLFF. The genes are TRBV11-2 and TRBJ1-4; D is unclear. The germline V and J ends were trimmed by 0 bases and 7 bases, with 21 bases remaining between them. Germline values: CDR1 SGHAT, CDR2 FQNNGV. The CDR3 runs to 18 residues.

Regarding this clone: The same CDR3 is also encoded by other DNA sequences in this sample. The chain links TRBV11-2 to TRBJ2-7, with unresolved D. The germline V gene has CDR1 SGHAT and CDR2 FQNNGV. The V end lost 4 bases, the J end lost 2 bases, and 3 bases lay between the germline ends. The CDR3 covers 11 residues. CDR3 nucleotide sequence: TGTGCCAGCAGCTCAGCCTACGAGCAGTACTTC. Its translation is CASSSAYEQYF.

This chain joins TRBV5-1 and TRBJ1-6; 8 nucleotides align to TRBD1. The CDR3 totals 16 residues. Trimming at V came to 5 bases and at J to 4 bases, leaving 8 bases not matched to a gene. Per the germline V gene, CDR1 is SGHRS and CDR2 is YFSETQ. The CDR3 is CASRPSTGEYNSPLHF. The DNA of the CDR3 is TGCGCCAGCAGGCCGTCGACAGGGGAGTATAATTCACCCCTCCACTTT.

V is TRBV18 and J is TRBJ1-4; D unclear. Germline-derived CDR1 and CDR2 are KGHSH and LQKENI. With 1 base removed from V and 5 bases from J, the gap between germline ends came to 11 bases. CDR3 length: 15 amino acids. CDR3 in DNA: TGTGCCAGCTCACCACGTCGGGGAGGGAATGAAAAACTGTTTTTT. Translating it yields CASSPRRGGNEKLFF.